The present entry profiles one T cell receptor (beta chain) with its context. Its antigen remains unidentified. Tissue processing of the graft released intraepithelial and lamina propria lymphocytes from it. The data originate from a study of graft-versus-host responses after intestinal transplantation. At the level of the study: All recipients were transplanted with multivisceral, liver-intestinal, or isolated intestinal grafts. Following induction with anti-thymocyte globulin, all recipients were given tacrolimus and steroids for about three years. Findings and caveats of the study: In recipient marrow, GvH clones were found, and some appeared first in ileum or blood.

Some clones are missing from TCRdb's copy, which holds only in-frame ones; the method was immunoSEQ multiplex PCR. The sample holds about 16,000 clones; 83% are singletons and the top ten take under 4%. CDR1 LGHNA and CDR2 YNFKEQ come from the germline V gene. This CDR3 has 14 amino acids. Trimming pared 0 bases from V and 1 base from J, leaving 5 bases between. The chain employs TRBV4-2 and TRBJ2-3, with D uncertain. The starting material was ileum tissue, obtained roughly 620 days after intestinal transplantation. This TCR came from a human patient who received an intestinal transplant, so some T cells may come from the graft donor. The CDR3 here is CASSQDTGTDTQYF. As DNA, the CDR3 is TGTGCCAGCAGCCAAGACACAGGCACAGATACGCAGTATTTT.